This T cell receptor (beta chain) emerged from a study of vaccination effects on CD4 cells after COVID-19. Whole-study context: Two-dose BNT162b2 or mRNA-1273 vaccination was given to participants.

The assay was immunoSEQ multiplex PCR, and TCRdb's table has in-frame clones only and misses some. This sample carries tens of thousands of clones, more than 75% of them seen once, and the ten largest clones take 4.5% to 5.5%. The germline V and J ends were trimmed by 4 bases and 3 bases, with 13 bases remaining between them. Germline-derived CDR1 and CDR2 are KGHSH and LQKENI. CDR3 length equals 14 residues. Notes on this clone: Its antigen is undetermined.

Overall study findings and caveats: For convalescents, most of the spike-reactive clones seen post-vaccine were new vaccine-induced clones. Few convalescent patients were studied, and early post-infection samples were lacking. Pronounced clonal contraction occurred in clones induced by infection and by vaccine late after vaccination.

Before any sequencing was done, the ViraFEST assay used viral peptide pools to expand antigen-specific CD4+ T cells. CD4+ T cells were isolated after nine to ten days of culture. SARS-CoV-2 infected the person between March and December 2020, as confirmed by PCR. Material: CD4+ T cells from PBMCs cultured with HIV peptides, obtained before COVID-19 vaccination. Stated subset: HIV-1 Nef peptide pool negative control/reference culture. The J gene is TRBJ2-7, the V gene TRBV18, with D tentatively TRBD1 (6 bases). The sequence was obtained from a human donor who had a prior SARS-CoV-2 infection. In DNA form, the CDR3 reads TGTGCCAGCTCACGAGGTACAGGGAGCTACGAGCAGTACTTC. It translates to CASSRGTGSYEQYF.